Following are 25 T cell receptor beta chains from one sample sequenced in a study of memory CD4+ T cells and cytomegalovirus serostatus. Profiled with immunoSEQ multiplex PCR; TCRdb holds only in-frame clones, not every one. Among about 58,000 clones listed, about four fifths were seen once. Single viable CD3+CD4+CD8-CD45RO+ cells were sorted as the memory CD4+ T cells. The sample consisted of memory CD4+ T cells from blood. The origin of the receptors is an adult in good health and CMV-seronegative. Some clones in this sample may be carry-over from other donors' samples.

This sequence joins TRBV7-2 and TRBJ1-2; 7 positions agree with TRBD1. Trimming removed 6 bases from V and 8 bases from J; junction bases left unmatched: 6. Per germline, CDR1 SGHTA and CDR2 FQGNSA. This CDR3 spans 12 amino acids. The CDR3 DNA is TGTGCCAGCAGTCAGGGGGGGGCGGGCTACACCTTC. It is translated as CASSQGGAGYTF.

The chain recombines TRBV18 with TRBJ2-2; possibly TRBD1 for D (6 bases). Trimming took off 4 bases at V and 6 bases at J, with 15 bases between the two ends. There are 15 residues in the CDR3. CDR1 is KGHSH, CDR2 LQKENI, per germline. The CDR3 nucleotides are TGTGCCAGCTCACTCGGACAGATTCAGTCCGGGGAGCTGTTTTTT. Translated: CASSLGQIQSGELFF. The entire variable domain, with the rest obtained from reference TRBV18 and TRBJ2-2, is as follows: NAGVMQNPRHLVRRRGQEARLRCSPMKGHSHVYWYRQLPEEGLKFMVYLQKENIIDESGMPKERFSAEFPKEGPSILRIQQVVRGDSAAYFCASSLGQIQSGELFFGEGSRLTVL.

This chain joins TRBV4-1 and TRBJ2-1; 12 bases are shared with TRBD2. The germline V gene encodes CDR1 MGHRA and CDR2 YSYEKL. The V and J ends lost 6 bases and 13 bases, in that order; junction bases with no gene match: 4. The length of the CDR3 is 12 residues. This CDR3 reads CASSLAGGSQFF. The CDR3 DNA is TGCGCCAGCAGTCTAGCGGGAGGGAGTCAGTTCTTC.

The V and J genes are TRBV27 and TRBJ1-3, with D maybe TRBD1 (5 bases). Germline V lookup: CDR1 MNHEY, CDR2 SMNVEV (reference sequence). V was pared by 5 bases and J by 0 bases, with 17 bases between. The CDR3 sequence is 17 residues long. Here the CDR3 DNA reads TGTGCCAGCAGTCCCTTGAACAGGCGCCCCTCTGGAAACACCATATATTTT. Residues: CASSPLNRRPSGNTIYF.

The V gene is TRBV6-1, the J gene TRBJ2-2; possibly TRBD2 for D (6 bases). CDR3 length: 15 residues. The germline V gene encodes CDR1 MNHNS and CDR2 SASEGT. With 3 bases removed from V and 0 bases from J, the gap between germline ends came to 8 bases. The CDR3: CASSEEGANTGELFF. The CDR3 coding sequence is TGTGCCAGCAGTGAGGAGGGCGCGAACACCGGGGAGCTGTTTTTT.

V and J are TRBV7-9 and TRBJ1-2; possibly TRBD1 for D (5 bases). Deletions cut 1 base from V and 7 bases from J, with 16 bases between. CDR1 and CDR2 from the germline V gene are SEHNR and FQNEAQ (reference sequence). The CDR3 is made up of 15 amino acids. CDR3 sequence reads: CASSLEVGQGRGYTF. The CDR3 DNA reads as TGTGCCAGCAGCTTAGAGGTCGGGCAGGGTCGTGGCTACACCTTC.

In this sample, this clone turned up once. This chain links TRBV25-1 with TRBJ2-1; possible D gene TRBD2, 6 bases. CDR1 is MGHDK, CDR2 SYGVNS, per germline. V lost 3 bases and J 6 bases, leaving 18 bases between the germline ends. This CDR3 spans 16 amino acids. The CDR3 protein is CASSEYRDSGGNEQFF. The CDR3 bases are TGTGCCAGCAGTGAGTACCGGGACTCCGGGGGCAATGAGCAGTTCTTC.

This sequence joins TRBV13 and TRBJ2-3, with 8 bases matching TRBD2. This CDR3 spans 18 amino acids. V lost 1 base and J lost 2; bases outside the gene matches: 11. Germline V CDR1 and CDR2: PRHDT, FYEKMQ (reference sequence). The CDR3 nucleotides read TGTGCCAGCAGCTTAGAACTTGATAGCGGGACCCACACAGATACGCAGTATTTT. Encoded protein: CASSLELDSGTHTDTQYF.

DNA for the CDR3: TGCGCCAGCAGCTTCAATTTTGGGGGAGGTGGCTACACCTTC. Protein: CASSFNFGGGGYTF. The rearrangement links TRBV5-1 to TRBJ1-2, with D possibly being TRBD1 (5 bases). The V gene lost 2 bases and the J gene lost 7 bases, with 15 bases spanning the gap. The CDR3 sequence is 14 residues long. Germline lookup yields CDR1 SGHRS and CDR2 YFSETQ.

The rearrangement uses TRBV2 and TRBJ1-2; 7 bases map to TRBD1. The CDR3 has 14 residues. Germline V gene sequence: CDR1 SNHLY, CDR2 FYNNEI. Unmatched junction bases numbered 4, after V lost 4 bases and J lost 2 bases. The CDR3 loop is CASSGQGENYGYTF. CDR3 in DNA: TGTGCCAGCAGTGGCCAGGGGGAGAACTATGGCTACACCTTC. Variable domain in full (rest from reference TRBV2 and TRBJ1-2): EPEVTQTPSHQVTQMGQEVILRCVPISNHLYFYWYRQILGQKVEFLVSFYNNEISEKSEIFDDQFSVERPDGSNFTLKIRSTKLEDSAMYFCASSGQGENYGYTFGSGTRLTVV.

The chain is built from TRBV5-1 and TRBJ2-2; TRBD2 matches 10 bases. Trimming removed 4 bases from V and 5 bases from J; junction bases left unmatched: 5. CDR1 is SGHRS, CDR2 YFSETQ, per germline. The CDR3 loop spans 15 amino acids. CDR3 in amino acids: CASSPTSGETGELFF. Written as DNA, the CDR3 is TGCGCCAGCAGCCCAACTAGCGGGGAGACCGGGGAGCTGTTTTTT.

This sequence joins TRBV28 and TRBJ1-1; D gene ambiguous. The CDR3 is 15 amino acids. Germline CDR1 and CDR2: MDHEN and SYDVKM. Trimming pared 5 bases from V and 2 bases from J, leaving 15 bases between. The CDR3 DNA reads as TGTGCCAGCAGTACACGTCTTCCCTTAAACACTGAAGCTTTCTTT. Its protein product is CASSTRLPLNTEAFF.

This chain joins TRBV29-1 and TRBJ2-3; 9 bases map to TRBD1. The CDR3 runs to 14 residues. V trimming: 7 bases; J trimming: 5 bases; junction bases outside the gene matches: 10. CDR1 SQVTM and CDR2 ANQGSEA come from the germline V gene. As DNA, the CDR3 is TGCAGCGGGGGACAGGGCGGGTTGGTAGATACGCAGTATTTT. Amino acids: CSGGQGGLVDTQYF.

J is TRBJ2-7 and V is TRBV5-6; a weak D match, TRBD1 (5 bases). The V gene lost 4 bases and the J gene lost 3 bases, with 14 bases spanning the gap. CDR1 is SGHDT and CDR2 is YYEEEE in the germline V gene. This CDR3 comprises 14 residues. This CDR3 is CASSPVGQGYEQYF. The CDR3, as DNA: TGTGCCAGCAGCCCGGTCGGGCAGGGCTACGAGCAGTACTTC.

The V and J genes are TRBV19 and TRBJ2-1, with 9 bases identical to TRBD2. The germline CDR1 and CDR2 sequences are LNHDA and SQIVND (reference sequence). With 10 bases clipped from V and 0 bases from J, the junction kept 7 bases outside the gene matches. There are 15 residues in the CDR3. The CDR3, as DNA: TGTGCCACCAGGACTAGCGAGAGCTCCTACAATGAGCAGTTCTTC. The encoded protein is CATRTSESSYNEQFF.

The CDR3 loop is CASSAAGAATDTQYF. In DNA form, the CDR3 reads TGTGCCAGCAGCGCCGCAGGGGCGGCCACAGATACGCAGTATTTT. The chain couples TRBV5-4 to TRBJ2-3, with D possibly matching TRBD1 (6 bases). Trimming stripped 4 bases from V and 2 bases from J, with 14 bases between. Per the germline V gene, CDR1 is SGHNT and CDR2 is YYREEE (reference sequence). The CDR3 has 15 amino acids.

This sequence joins TRBV28 and TRBJ2-7; possible D gene TRBD2, 5 bases. The CDR3 runs to 13 residues. Germline assignment: CDR1 MDHEN and CDR2 SYDVKM. Trimming took off 3 bases at V and 4 bases at J, with 10 bases between the two ends. The CDR3: CASSFYQRYEQYF. DNA of the CDR3: TGTGCCAGCAGTTTCTACCAGCGGTACGAGCAGTACTTC.

The J gene is TRBJ2-1, the V gene TRBV7-9; 14 bases fit TRBD2. The V gene end was trimmed by 5 bases and the J gene end by 7 bases; junction bases not matched to a gene: 4. The CDR3 consists of 15 residues. Germline CDR1 SEHNR, CDR2 FQNEAQ (reference sequence). The CDR3 DNA reads as TGTGCCAGCAGCGAGGGACTAGCGGGAGCTAATGAGCAGTTCTTC. Translated: CASSEGLAGANEQFF.

The chain links TRBV2 to TRBJ2-5; the D gene is possibly TRBD1 (6 bases). Germline CDR1 SNHLY, CDR2 FYNNEI. Trimming left V 7 bases short and J 1 base short, with 7 bases between. There are 12 residues in the CDR3. CDR3 region: CASKQGQETQYF. Written as DNA, the CDR3 is TGTGCCAGCAAACAGGGCCAAGAGACCCAGTACTTC.

The V call is TRBV6-5, the J call TRBJ1-1; perhaps TRBD1 as D (6 bases). Germline values: CDR1 MNHEY, CDR2 SVGAGI. CDR3 size: 14 residues. The germline V and J ends were trimmed by 6 bases and 4 bases, with 15 bases remaining between them. The CDR3 DNA sequence: TGTGCCAGCAGGAGGGGGGCTCTGGGCACTGAAGCTTTCTTT. It encodes CASRRGALGTEAFF.

The chain combines TRBV7-2 with TRBJ2-7, with 9 bases lining up with TRBD2. This CDR3 region has 16 residues. Germline loops: CDR1 SGHTA, CDR2 FQGNSA. V was clipped by 7 bases and J by 4 bases; unmatched bases: 14. The CDR3 coding sequence is TGTGCCAGCACCCGGGATAGCGGGAGTCGGGGATACGAGCAGTACTTC. Translating it yields CASTRDSGSRGYEQYF.

The rearrangement links TRBV13 to TRBJ2-4; 7 bases agree with TRBD2. The germline CDR1 and CDR2 sequences are PRHDT and FYEKMQ (reference sequence). Trimming cost V 5 bases and J 4 bases; bases outside gene matches: 14. The CDR3 totals 17 residues. CDR3 bases: TGTGCCAGCAGCCCTAGGGGTAGCGGGTTTGGGAAAAACATTCAGTACTTC. This gives the protein CASSPRGSGFGKNIQYF. Full variable domain (missing parts from reference TRBV13 and TRBJ2-4): AAGVIQSPRHLIKEKRETATLKCYPIPRHDTVYWYQQGPGQDPQFLISFYEKMQSDKGSIPDRFSAQQFSDYHSELNMSSLELGDSALYFCASSPRGSGFGKNIQYFGAGTRLSVL.

The chain is built from TRBV9 and TRBJ2-7; 7 bases match TRBD2. The CDR3 length is 15 residues. Germline V lookup: CDR1 SGDLS, CDR2 YYNGEE. V was clipped by 3 bases and J by 0 bases; unmatched bases: 6. CDR3 DNA: TGTGCCAGCAGCGCCGGGCGGGGGAGCTCCTACGAGCAGTACTTC. Translating it yields CASSAGRGSSYEQYF.

The chain couples TRBV5-6 to TRBJ1-1, with D possibly being TRBD1 (6 bases). The CDR3 has 15 amino acids. The germline V and J ends were trimmed by 2 bases and 5 bases, with 16 bases remaining between them. Germline CDR1 reads SGHDT; CDR2 reads YYEEEE. The CDR3 loop reads CASSLRGGSMTEAFF. DNA for the CDR3: TGTGCCAGCAGCTTAAGAGGGGGAAGTATGACTGAAGCTTTCTTT.

The chain links TRBV18 to TRBJ2-3, with a possible D match to TRBD2 (7 bases). V lost 5 bases, J lost 1 base, and 13 bases lay in between. The germline CDR1 and CDR2 sequences are KGHSH and LQKENI. CDR3 size: 15 residues. The CDR3 sequence is CASSEGGGGTDTQYF. CDR3 nucleotide sequence: TGTGCCAGCTCAGAAGGGGGGGGCGGCACAGATACGCAGTATTTT.